This passage covers 7 T cell receptor beta chains from one sample sequenced in a study of blood T cell dynamics during melanoma immunotherapy. Produced via immunoSEQ multiplex PCR; TCRdb's table is partial and in-frame only. The profile shows 15,000 to 20,000 clones, approximately 93% of them singletons. Time point indicated: pre-treatment baseline. Specimen: blood, collected from a patient treated with checkpoint blockade. The receptors originated from a human donor with melanoma.

The chain uses TRBV7-6 and TRBJ2-5, with 9 nucleotides matching TRBD1. The assigned J gene may be wrong: the sequence end matches TRBJ2-7 better. The germline V gene has CDR1 SGHVS and CDR2 FNYEAQ. The CDR3 loop spans 15 amino acids. Here the CDR3 DNA reads TGTGCCAGCAGCGATCCGGGACAGGGAGTCTACGAGCAGTACTTC. Translating gives CASSDPGQGVYEQYF.

The CDR3: CASTETRGTEAFF. The CDR3 DNA is TGTGCCAGCACCGAAACCCGGGGTACTGAAGCTTTCTTT. The J gene is TRBJ1-1, the V gene TRBV27, with D unresolved. The CDR3 is made up of 13 amino acids. CDR1 and CDR2 from the germline V gene are MNHEY and SMNVEV (reference sequence). The V and J ends lost 7 bases and 5 bases respectively, with 14 bases between them.

The J gene is TRBJ2-7, the V gene TRBV28; D is unclear. V was trimmed by 2 bases and J by 3 bases, leaving 8 bases between them. Germline V gene sequence: CDR1 MDHEN, CDR2 SYDVKM. This CDR3 has 13 residues. Here the CDR3 reads CASSLRQYYEQYF. In nucleotides, the CDR3 is TGTGCCAGCAGTTTAAGGCAGTACTACGAGCAGTACTTC.

The chain employs TRBV5-5 and TRBJ2-7, with D tentatively TRBD2 (5 bases). V lost 1 base and J 4 bases, leaving 6 bases between the germline ends. The CDR3 runs to 12 residues. Germline CDR1 reads SGHKS; CDR2 reads YYEKEE (reference sequence). CDR3 in DNA: TGTGCCAGCAGCTTGTGGACTTACGAGCAGTACTTC. Its translation is CASSLWTYEQYF.

CDR3 region: CASSYHSDGGITF. The CDR3 nucleotides are TGTGCCAGCAGTTACCACTCGGATGGCGGAATCACCTTC. The chain employs TRBV6-5 and TRBJ1-2; D unresolved. The CDR3 spans 13 residues. V shed 2 bases and J shed 13 bases, with 17 bases lying between them. Germline CDR1 reads MNHEY; CDR2 reads SVGAGI.

The genes are TRBV19 and TRBJ2-3, with D unclear. The CDR3 has 14 residues. CDR1 LNHDA and CDR2 SQIVND come from the germline V gene (reference sequence). The germline V and J ends were trimmed by 4 bases and 0 bases, with 8 bases remaining between them. CDR3 sequence reads: CASSTRWSTDTQYF. The CDR3 DNA is TGTGCCAGTAGTACTAGGTGGAGCACAGATACGCAGTATTTT.

The chain recombines TRBV4-1 with TRBJ1-5; D is undetermined. CDR3 size: 16 residues. Trimming left V 1 base short and J 3 bases short, with 13 bases between. CDR1 and CDR2 (germline): MGHRA, YSYEKL. The CDR3 spells CASSQGAGILNQPQHF. CDR3 nucleotide sequence: TGCGCCAGCAGCCAAGGGGCGGGGATTCTCAATCAGCCCCAGCATTTT.